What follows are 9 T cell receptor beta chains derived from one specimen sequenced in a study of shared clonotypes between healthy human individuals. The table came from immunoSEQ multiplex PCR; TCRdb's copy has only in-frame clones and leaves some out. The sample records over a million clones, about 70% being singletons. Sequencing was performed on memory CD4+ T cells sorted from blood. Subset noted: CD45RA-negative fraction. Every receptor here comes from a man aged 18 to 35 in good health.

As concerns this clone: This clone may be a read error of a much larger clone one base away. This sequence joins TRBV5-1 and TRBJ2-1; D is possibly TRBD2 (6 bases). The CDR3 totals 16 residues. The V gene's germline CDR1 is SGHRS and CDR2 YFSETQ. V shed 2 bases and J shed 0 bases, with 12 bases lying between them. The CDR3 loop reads CASSLQAGSSYNEQFF. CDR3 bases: TGCGCCAGCAGCTTACAAGCGGGCAGCTCCTACAATGAGCAGTTCTTC.

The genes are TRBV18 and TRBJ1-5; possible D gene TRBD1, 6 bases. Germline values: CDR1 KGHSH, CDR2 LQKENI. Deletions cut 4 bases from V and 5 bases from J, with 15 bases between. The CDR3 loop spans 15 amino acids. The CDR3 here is CASSRKGGADQPQHF. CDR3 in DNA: TGTGCCAGCTCACGAAAGGGGGGCGCGGATCAGCCCCAGCATTTT.

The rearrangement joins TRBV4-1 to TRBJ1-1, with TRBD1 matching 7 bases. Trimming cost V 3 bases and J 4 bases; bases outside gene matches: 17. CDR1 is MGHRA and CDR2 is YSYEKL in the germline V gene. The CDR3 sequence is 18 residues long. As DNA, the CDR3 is TGCGCCAGCAGCCACCCCAGGGGGGTGGGGGGACTGGCCACTGAAGCTTTCTTT. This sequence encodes CASSHPRGVGGLATEAFF.

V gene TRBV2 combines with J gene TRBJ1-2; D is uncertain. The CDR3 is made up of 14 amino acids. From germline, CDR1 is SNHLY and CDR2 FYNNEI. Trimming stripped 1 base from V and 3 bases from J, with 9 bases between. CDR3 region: CASSEGGAYYGYTF. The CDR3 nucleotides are TGTGCCAGCAGTGAAGGGGGAGCCTACTATGGCTACACCTTC.

CDR3 amino acids: CASSLGDSHFGEQYF. CDR3 nucleotides: TGTGCCAGCAGCCTGGGGGACAGTCATTTTGGAGAGCAGTACTTC. The chain carries TRBV5-5 and TRBJ2-7; 7 nucleotides line up with TRBD1. V lost 4 bases to trimming and J lost 7 bases; unmatched junction nucleotides: 14. The CDR3 consists of 15 residues. In germline, CDR1 is SGHKS, CDR2 YYEKEE (reference sequence). Combining the CDR3 with reference TRBV5-5 and TRBJ2-7 gives the whole variable domain DAGVTQSPTHLIKTRGQQVTLRCSPISGHKSVSWYQQVLGQGPQFIFQYYEKEERGRGNFPDRFSARQFPNYSSELNVNALLLGDSALYLCASSLGDSHFGEQYFGPGTRLTVT.

Written as DNA, the CDR3 is TGTGCCAGCAGCCAAGGTCCGGGTTCGACCCAGTACTTC. Translated: CASSQGPGSTQYF. The chain joins TRBV14 to TRBJ2-5; no clear D. Between the trimmed V and J ends, which lost 1 base and 7 bases, there was a span of 10 bases. Per the germline V gene, CDR1 is SGHDN and CDR2 is FVKESK. This CDR3 has 13 residues.

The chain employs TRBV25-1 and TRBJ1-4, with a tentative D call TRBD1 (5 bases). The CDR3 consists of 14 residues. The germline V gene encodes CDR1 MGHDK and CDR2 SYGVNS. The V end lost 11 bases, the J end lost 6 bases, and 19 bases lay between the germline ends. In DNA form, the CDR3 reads TGTGCCCGACTAGGGAGGGGTTATGATGAAAAACTGTTTTTT. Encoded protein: CARLGRGYDEKLFF.

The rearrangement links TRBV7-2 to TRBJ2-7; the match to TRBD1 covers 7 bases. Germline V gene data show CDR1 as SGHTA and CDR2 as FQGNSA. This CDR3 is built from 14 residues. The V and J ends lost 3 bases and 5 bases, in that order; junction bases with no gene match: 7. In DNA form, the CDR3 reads TGTGCCAGCAGCTTTTTTACAGGGGCCCACGAGCAGTACTTC. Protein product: CASSFFTGAHEQYF.

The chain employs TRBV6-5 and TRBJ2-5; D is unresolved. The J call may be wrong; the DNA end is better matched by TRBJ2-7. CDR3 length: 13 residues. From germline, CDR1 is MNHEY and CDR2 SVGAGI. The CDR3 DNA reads TGTGCCAGCAGTTACTCCTCATCCTACGAGCAGTACTTC. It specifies CASSYSSSYEQYF.